Each of the 6 T cell receptor beta chains below was sequenced from the same sample in a study of CD8+ T cells in alopecia areata. Extracted RNA was reverse transcribed into cDNA, the sequencing template. Profiled with immunoSEQ multiplex PCR; TCRdb holds only in-frame clones, not every one. Of almost 250,000 clones in the sample, 67% were seen once. Source: CD4+ T cells sorted from blood, taken at week 0. Receptor source: a human donor with alopecia areata.

The chain carries TRBV29-1 and TRBJ2-3, with D maybe TRBD2 (7 bases). V lost 5 bases and J lost 5, with 14 bases in between. CDR3 length: 13 amino acids. The germline V gene has CDR1 SQVTM and CDR2 ANQGSEA. The DNA of the CDR3 is TGCAGCGTTATCGGGGGGCGGTTAGATACGCAGTATTTT. Translated: CSVIGGRLDTQYF.

This clone was seen once. V usage is TRBV29-1 and J usage is TRBJ1-1; D may be TRBD1 (6 bases). CDR1 and CDR2 (germline): SQVTM, ANQGSEA. This CDR3 is 14 amino acids long. V lost 3 bases and J 0 bases, leaving 11 bases between the germline ends. DNA of the CDR3: TGCAGCGTTGACCCCCAGGGGATGAACACTGAAGCTTTCTTT. Residues: CSVDPQGMNTEAFF.

The gene calls are TRBV30 and TRBJ2-7; 7 bases fit TRBD1. Germline CDR1 GTSNPN, CDR2 SVGIG (reference sequence). V shed 8 bases and J 5 bases; nucleotides not matched to a gene: 12. The CDR3 is made up of 13 amino acids. CDR3 loop: CATTGRGNHEQYF. For the CDR3, the DNA is TGTGCCACCACGGGCAGGGGGAACCACGAGCAGTACTTC.

The rearrangement uses TRBV2 and TRBJ1-5; possible D gene TRBD1, 5 bases. Germline V gene lookup returns CDR1 SNHLY and CDR2 FYNNEI. The CDR3 has 14 amino acids. V lost 5 bases, J lost 11 bases, and 19 bases lay in between. CDR3 loop: CASSSDSLGWAQHF. CDR3 bases: TGTGCCAGCAGTTCCGACAGCCTAGGTTGGGCCCAGCATTTT.

The V call is TRBV6-5, the J call TRBJ2-3; D is uncertain. The CDR3 extends over 11 amino acids. The germline V and J ends were trimmed by 8 bases and 2 bases, with 5 bases remaining between them. CDR1 is MNHEY and CDR2 is SVGAGI in the germline V gene. CDR3 coding DNA: TGTGCCAGCCGGCTCACAGATACGCAGTATTTT. Amino acids: CASRLTDTQYF.

This chain uses TRBV6-5 with TRBJ1-2; a possible D gene is TRBD1 (5 bases). V lost 10 bases to trimming and J lost 9 bases, with 21 bases between them. Germline V gene sequence: CDR1 MNHEY, CDR2 SVGAGI. The CDR3 extends over 13 amino acids. This CDR3 is CATEAGTAGRYTF. The DNA of the CDR3 is TGTGCCACCGAAGCCGGGACCGCGGGTCGCTACACCTTC.